Below, 24 T cell receptor beta chains from the same sample are listed, as sequenced in a study of blood T cell repertoires in COVID-19. The protocol was immunoSEQ multiplex PCR, while the TCRdb copy is restricted to in-frame clones and leaves out a portion. The data contain some 150,000 clones, 80% to 90% of them seen just once; the ten biggest clones take up approximately 1.1%. The sequencing sample was made of peripheral blood. Receptors originate from a man aged 35-49 years with acute or convalescent COVID-19.

The rearrangement joins TRBV5-1 to TRBJ1-4; perhaps TRBD1 as D (5 bases). Germline-derived CDR1 and CDR2 are SGHRS and YFSETQ. The CDR3 loop spans 16 amino acids. Trimming took off 0 bases at V and 3 bases at J, with 12 bases between the two ends. CDR3 residues: CASSLGPQGSNEKLFF. CDR3 coding DNA: TGCGCCAGCAGCTTGGGACCCCAGGGCTCTAATGAAAAACTGTTTTTT. Based on the CDR3 plus reference TRBV5-1 and TRBJ1-4, the full variable domain is KAGVTQTPRYLIKTRGQQVTLSCSPISGHRSVSWYQQTPGQGLQFLFEYFSETQRNKGNFPGRFSGRQFSNSRSEMNVSTLELGDSALYLCASSLGPQGSNEKLFFGSGTQLSVL.

This clone is a singleton in its sample. This chain links TRBV28 with TRBJ2-2, with D possibly being TRBD1 (6 bases). Germline V gene data show CDR1 as MDHEN and CDR2 as SYDVKM. The CDR3 length is 13 residues. V was pared by 6 bases and J by 5 bases, with 10 bases between. Here the CDR3 DNA reads TGTGCCAGCAGCCCCACAGGGACCGGGGAGCTGTTTTTT. This gives the protein CASSPTGTGELFF.

This rearrangement joins TRBV6-5 to TRBJ2-5; weak D call: TRBD2 (5 bases). The CDR3 has 13 amino acids. The V gene lost 6 bases and the J gene lost 3 bases, with 11 bases spanning the gap. Germline CDR1 MNHEY, CDR2 SVGAGI. The CDR3 region has the DNA TGTGCCAGCAGCCGAGACTACAAAGAGACCCAGTACTTC. As protein: CASSRDYKETQYF.

The rearrangement uses TRBV28 and TRBJ1-2, with 7 bases lining up with TRBD1. Unmatched junction bases numbered 18, after V lost 6 bases and J lost 8 bases. The CDR3 covers 16 residues. Per the germline V gene, CDR1 is MDHEN and CDR2 is SYDVKM. CDR3 protein: CASSPTGTAFFQGYTF. CDR3 nucleotide sequence: TGTGCCAGCAGCCCAACCGGGACAGCCTTTTTTCAAGGCTACACCTTC.

The chain has TRBV3-1 (or the pseudogene TRBV3-2) and TRBJ1-6; weak D call: TRBD1 (5 bases). This CDR3 spans 15 amino acids. The V gene's germline CDR1 is LGHDT and CDR2 YNNKEL (reference sequence). Trimming shortened V by 4 bases and J by 11 bases, and 18 bases separated the two germline ends. The CDR3: CASSLARGGGPPLHF. The DNA for the CDR3 is TGTGCCAGCAGCCTGGCCCGCGGGGGTGGGCCACCCCTCCACTTT.

The chain combines TRBV2 with TRBJ1-1, with D possibly TRBD1 on 5 matching bases. The CDR3 covers 11 residues. Germline-derived CDR1 and CDR2 are SNHLY and FYNNEI. Trimming pared 6 bases from V and 8 bases from J, leaving 10 bases between. In DNA, the CDR3 is TGTGCCAGCAGGTTGGGGGGGGAAGCTTTCTTT. This codes for CASRLGGEAFF.

This clone was seen more than once but under ten times. V usage is TRBV30 and J usage is TRBJ1-3; the match to TRBD1 covers 9 bases. V lost 4 bases to trimming and J lost 1 base; unmatched junction nucleotides: 8. The CDR3 loop spans 16 amino acids. Per germline, CDR1 GTSNPN and CDR2 SVGIG (reference sequence). The CDR3 here is CAWTRDRVTSGNTIYF. The DNA for the CDR3 is TGTGCCTGGACCCGGGACAGGGTAACTTCTGGAAACACCATATATTTT.

Note on this clone: Other DNA sequences in this sample translate to the same CDR3. J is TRBJ1-2 and V is TRBV29-1; TRBD1 aligns across 7 bases. Germline V gene data show CDR1 as SQVTM and CDR2 as ANQGSEA. Trimming took 6 bases from V and 3 from J; bases not matched to a gene: 1. The CDR3 has 11 residues. The CDR3 reads CSVGQDYGYTF. The CDR3 nucleotides read TGCAGCGTCGGACAGGACTATGGCTACACCTTC. The full variable domain, rest sourced from reference TRBV29-1 and TRBJ1-2, is SAVISQKPSRDICQRGTSLTIQCQVDSQVTMMFWYRQQPGQSLTLIATANQGSEATYESGFVIDKFPISRPNLTFSTLTVSNMSPEDSSIYLCSVGQDYGYTFGSGTRLTVV.

The chain links TRBV7-9 to TRBJ2-7; 9 bases align to TRBD2. The germline gives CDR1 SEHNR, CDR2 FQNEAQ (reference sequence). V shed 5 bases and J 5 bases; nucleotides not matched to a gene: 7. The CDR3 has 14 residues. This chain's CDR3 is CASSPAGGWDEQYF. CDR3 sequence (DNA): TGTGCCAGCAGCCCGGCGGGGGGGTGGGACGAGCAGTACTTC.

The V gene is TRBV6-6, the J gene TRBJ1-5; no clear D gene. V shed 6 bases and J shed 4 bases, with 7 bases lying between them. This CDR3 region has 12 residues. The germline gives CDR1 MNHNY, CDR2 SVGAGI (reference sequence). CDR3 bases: TGTGCCAGCAGCTCGGGAAATCAGCCCCAGCATTTT. Translating it yields CASSSGNQPQHF.

This clone was seen only a few times. The rearrangement joins TRBV2 to TRBJ1-1, with TRBD1 matching 7 bases. Germline-derived CDR1 and CDR2 are SNHLY and FYNNEI. The junction had 8 bases not matched to a gene; V was cut back by 6 bases and J by 1 base. This CDR3 contains 15 residues. Here the CDR3 reads CASSRDRNPNTEAFF. The CDR3 DNA is TGTGCCAGCAGCCGGGACAGAAACCCGAACACTGAAGCTTTCTTT.

This sequence joins TRBV7-9 and TRBJ2-5; D possibly corresponds to TRBD1 (5 bases). This CDR3 contains 16 residues. V lost 5 bases, J lost 0 bases, and 16 bases lay in between. The germline CDR1 and CDR2 sequences are SEHNR and FQNEAQ (reference sequence). CDR3 DNA sequence: TGTGCCAGCAGCAGTGGGGCAGGATCTAACCAAGAGACCCAGTACTTC. This sequence encodes CASSSGAGSNQETQYF.

The rearrangement links TRBV5-6 to TRBJ1-1; 7 positions match TRBD1. Germline V CDR1 and CDR2: SGHDT, YYEEEE. There are 15 residues in the CDR3. With V trimmed by 4 bases and J by 0 bases, 6 bases remained unmatched. The CDR3 loop is CASSGGQVMNTEAFF. CDR3 bases: TGTGCCAGCAGCGGAGGACAGGTCATGAACACTGAAGCTTTCTTT.

The table lists this clone with a count of one. The genes are TRBV5-1 and TRBJ1-2; 7 positions agree with TRBD1. From germline, CDR1 is SGHRS and CDR2 YFSETQ. J gave up 4 bases and V 0 bases, and 6 bases lay outside the gene matches. There are 15 residues in the CDR3. The CDR3 loop reads CASSLGTGTVYGYTF. CDR3 nucleotide sequence: TGCGCCAGCAGCTTGGGGACCGGGACAGTCTATGGCTACACCTTC.

The chain uses TRBV9 and TRBJ2-1; 11 nucleotides line up with TRBD2. Germline V gene data show CDR1 as SGDLS and CDR2 as YYNGEE. CDR3 length equals 15 residues. After removal of 3 bases from V and 4 bases from J, the junction contained 3 bases not matched to a gene. CDR3 amino acids: CASSGGLAAYNEQFF. DNA for the CDR3: TGTGCCAGCAGCGGGGGACTAGCGGCTTACAATGAGCAGTTCTTC.

The chain uses TRBV5-1 and TRBJ2-1; the match to TRBD1 covers 9 bases. V lost 4 bases, J lost 0 bases, and 2 bases stayed unmatched. The CDR3 is 15 amino acids. The V gene's germline CDR1 is SGHRS and CDR2 YFSETQ. The CDR3 bases are TGCGCCAGCAGCGCGACAGGGGGCTCCTACAATGAGCAGTTCTTC. Residues: CASSATGGSYNEQFF.

The V gene is TRBV9, the J gene TRBJ2-2; the D gene is possibly TRBD1 (6 bases). V was trimmed by 0 bases and J by 0 bases, leaving 9 bases between them. Germline V gene lookup returns CDR1 SGDLS and CDR2 YYNGEE. This CDR3 is 16 amino acids long. CDR3 sequence: CASSVEGTTNTGELFF. The CDR3 DNA reads as TGTGCCAGCAGCGTAGAGGGGACAACGAACACCGGGGAGCTGTTTTTT.

The chain carries TRBV12-3 or TRBV12-4 and TRBJ2-5; D is unclear. Trimming left V 5 bases short and J 5 bases short, with 9 bases between. This CDR3 region has 12 residues. The CDR3 loop reads CASSEVKETQYF. In nucleotides, the CDR3 is TGTGCCAGCAGTGAGGTAAAGGAGACCCAGTACTTC.

This clone appeared a few times. Here the CDR3 reads CASSQQVSRGEAFF. CDR3 DNA: TGTGCCAGCAGCCAACAGGTCTCCCGGGGTGAAGCTTTCTTT. The chain uses TRBV14 and TRBJ1-1, with unresolved D. The V gene's germline CDR1 is SGHDN and CDR2 FVKESK. V lost 2 bases to trimming and J lost 7 bases, with 14 bases between them. CDR3 length: 14 amino acids.

This chain joins TRBV12-3 or TRBV12-4 and TRBJ1-2; D remains ambiguous. V lost 6 bases and J lost 7, with 12 bases in between. This CDR3 contains 12 residues. The CDR3 sequence is CASSAGGPGYTF. CDR3 bases: TGTGCCAGCAGCGCCGGAGGGCCTGGCTACACCTTC.

As DNA, the CDR3 is TGTGCCAGCTCACCCAGTATCGGGGCAACTAATGAAAAACTGTTTTTT. Translation gives CASSPSIGATNEKLFF. This chain links TRBV18 with TRBJ1-4; D remains unclear. V was pared by 3 bases and J by 0 bases, with 11 bases between. The length of the CDR3 is 16 residues. Germline V gene sequence: CDR1 KGHSH, CDR2 LQKENI. Variable domain in full (rest from reference TRBV18 and TRBJ1-4): NAGVMQNPRHLVRRRGQEARLRCSPMKGHSHVYWYRQLPEEGLKFMVYLQKENIIDESGMPKERFSAEFPKEGPSILRIQQVVRGDSAAYFCASSPSIGATNEKLFFGSGTQLSVL.

The chain couples TRBV2 to TRBJ2-5, with a tentative D call TRBD2 (6 bases). The V end lost 11 bases, the J end lost 4 bases, and 14 bases lay between the germline ends. CDR3 length equals 12 residues. CDR1 and CDR2 from the germline V gene are SNHLY and FYNNEI. The CDR3 DNA follows: TGTGCCCCTAGGGAGGCTGGAGAGACCCAGTACTTC. This sequence encodes CAPREAGETQYF.

The chain joins TRBV19 to TRBJ1-6, with no clear D. The CDR3 runs 14 residues. V lost 6 bases, J lost 7 bases, and 13 bases lay in between. Germline V gives CDR1 LNHDA, CDR2 SQIVND (reference sequence). The CDR3 sequence is CASRRALGNSPLHF. The DNA of the CDR3 is TGTGCCAGTAGGAGGGCCCTTGGGAATTCACCCCTCCACTTT.

The rearrangement links TRBV18 to TRBJ2-7; perhaps TRBD1 as D (7 bases). The CDR3 length is 14 residues. The germline V gene encodes CDR1 KGHSH and CDR2 LQKENI. Trimming shortened V by 3 bases and J by 7 bases, and 16 bases separated the two germline ends. In DNA form, the CDR3 reads TGTGCCAGCTCACCGACAGGGTCTGGGGGGGAGCAGTACTTC. Its translation: CASSPTGSGGEQYF.